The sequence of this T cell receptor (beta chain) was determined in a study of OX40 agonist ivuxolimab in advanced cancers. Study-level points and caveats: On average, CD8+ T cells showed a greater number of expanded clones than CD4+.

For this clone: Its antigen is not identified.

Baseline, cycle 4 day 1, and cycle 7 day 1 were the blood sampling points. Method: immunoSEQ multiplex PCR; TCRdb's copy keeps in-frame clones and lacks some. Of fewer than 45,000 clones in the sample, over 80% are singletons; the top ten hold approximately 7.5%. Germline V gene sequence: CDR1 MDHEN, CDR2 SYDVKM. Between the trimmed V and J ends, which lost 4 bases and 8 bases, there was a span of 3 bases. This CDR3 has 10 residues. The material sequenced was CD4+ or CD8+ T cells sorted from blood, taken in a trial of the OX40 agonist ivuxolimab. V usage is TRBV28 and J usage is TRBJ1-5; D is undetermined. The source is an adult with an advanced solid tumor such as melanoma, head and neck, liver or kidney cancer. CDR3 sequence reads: CASSSEPQHF. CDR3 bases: TGTGCCAGCAGTTCTGAGCCCCAGCATTTT.